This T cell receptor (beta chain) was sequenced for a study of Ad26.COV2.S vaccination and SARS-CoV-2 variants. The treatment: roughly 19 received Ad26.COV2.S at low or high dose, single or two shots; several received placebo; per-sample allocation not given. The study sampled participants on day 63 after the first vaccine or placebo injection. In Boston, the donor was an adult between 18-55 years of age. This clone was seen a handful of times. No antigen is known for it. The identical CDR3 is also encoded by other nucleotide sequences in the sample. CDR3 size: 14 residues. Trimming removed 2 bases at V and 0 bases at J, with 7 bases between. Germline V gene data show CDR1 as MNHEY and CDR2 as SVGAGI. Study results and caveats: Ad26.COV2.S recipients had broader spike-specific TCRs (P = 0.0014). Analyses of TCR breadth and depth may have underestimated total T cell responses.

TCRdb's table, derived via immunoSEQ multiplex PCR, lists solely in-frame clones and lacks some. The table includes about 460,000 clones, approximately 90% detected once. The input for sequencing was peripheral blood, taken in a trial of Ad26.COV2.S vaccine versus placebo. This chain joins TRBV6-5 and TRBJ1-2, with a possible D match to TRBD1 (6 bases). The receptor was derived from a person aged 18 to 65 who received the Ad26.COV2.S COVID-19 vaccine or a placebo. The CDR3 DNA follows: TGTGCCAGCAGTTACGCAGGGGCTAACTATGGCTACACCTTC. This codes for CASSYAGANYGYTF.